One TCR beta chain is described in this entry. It has no known antigen specificity. No much larger clone is present one base from it, and per-base qualities are unavailable. The TCR beta CDR3 regions were amplified from RNA transcripts. The TCR CDR3 was subjected to a first round of RT-PCR using the HTBI primer set and the Qiagen OneStep RT-PCR kit. A second multiplex PCR round built the libraries, followed by size selection and purification. Sequencing of the libraries was done on an Illumina HiSeq2000 using paired-end 100 bp reads. As for the authors' bioinformatics: SOAPnuke was used to process the raw data, with reads discarded if the reads contained adapters or uncalled bases, had a mean Phred below 15, or lacked an exact constant-primer or identifier match. COPE v1.2.5 was used to merge high-quality paired reads, and clonotypes were defined as unique nucleotide sequences. Clonotypes were aligned to IMGT TRBV, TRBD and TRBJ reference segments using MiTCR v1.1. Analysis was restricted to V-J combinations with a frequency above 0.0001, which covered 98% to 99.2% of repertoires. A TCS score was defined as the ratio between F50 (clonal expansion) and ExV (chaos), using BLOSUM62-based TCRdist between CDR3 peptides within each V-J. Welch's t-statistics and random forest reduced roughly 500 V-J features to 10 to 15, which were used in a naive Bayes classifier (R e1071). TCRdb applied fastp at Q25 and MiXCR to the public reads, then kept only in-frame beta chains. Here each entry gathers all rows of one CDR3 protein and keeps the most common genes and DNA. Clone size and V and J calls follow TCRdb, not the original study. Across this sample there are 350,000 to 400,000 distinct CDR3 sequences, with about 16% seen only once. The ten largest clones add up to around a third of the sample.

A patient counted as having stable Graves' hyperthyroidism if no progression to ophthalmopathy occurred over 18 months of follow-up. Hyperthyroidism patients were aged 18 to 65 years and newly diagnosed, with disease duration of less than 2 months. Exclusion was applied to patients with uncontrolled infections, other autoimmune diseases, pregnancy or lactation. Diagnoses were established on the basis of clinical symptoms, serum thyroxine and TRAb, thyroid ultrasound, and orbital computed tomography. PBMCs were separated from roughly 10 ml of fresh peripheral blood using Ficoll-Paque density gradient centrifugation. Total RNA was extracted with Trizol reagent, and quality was checked on an Agilent 2100 Bioanalyzer. The source of the sample is a study of T cells in Graves' hyperthyroidism and ophthalmopathy (dated by TCRdb to the late 2010s). For the wider study: Peripheral blood samples were taken at the time of initial diagnosis, prior to any treatment. A discovery cohort of about a hundred patients, approximately 44 with Graves' ophthalmopathy and approximately 55 with stable Graves' hyperthyroidism, was used to find distinguishing TCR V-J signatures. Prospective prediction of ophthalmopathy was tested in an independent validation cohort consisting of 18 hyperthyroidism patients and approximately 16 patients who later progressed to ophthalmopathy. The approximately 95 discovery patients were divided at random into training and test sets in a 7:3 ratio. The study also compared thyroid tissue and blood T-cell repertoires from a handful of Graves' hyperthyroidism patients. Once sampling was done, hyperthyroidism patients were given methimazole at a starting dose of 30 mg daily, whereas ophthalmopathy patients were given high-dose intravenous methylprednisolone. The paper describes TCR Vbeta CDR3 sequencing of 120 to 150 peripheral blood samples, made up of 43 ophthalmopathy patients, 70 to 75 hyperthyroidism patients and roughly 17 progressor patients.

CDR1 and CDR2 (DFQATT, SNEGSKA) derive from the germline V gene (reference sequence). V loses 2 bases of germline sequence and J loses 4 bases, and the interval between the two ends is 18 bases. The cysteine opens and the phenylalanine closes a CDR3 of 17 amino acids. Only CDR3 DNA is held: 51 bases, read in frame from base 1. Broader findings and caveats from the paper: Most expanded thyroid clonotypes (frequency above 0.001) were also detected in blood, suggesting blood repertoires may reflect thyroid immune responses. Ophthalmopathy was separated from stable hyperthyroidism by a 13 V-J signature model, with over 85% sensitivity and about 81% specificity obtained in cross-validation and 80%/75% obtained in testing. Sample size was not statistically predetermined, and blinding of investigators to group allocation was not performed. During validation, the model predicted progression to ophthalmopathy a median of approximately 7 months ahead of onset, with almost 71% sensitivity and about 75% specificity.

The clonotype originates from a woman in her thirties with Graves' hyperthyroidism. The source material was blood. The chain couples TRBV20-1 to TRBJ1-6, with a weak D call of TRBD1 (6 bases match). The DNA sequence is as follows: TGCAGTGCTAGACCCCACACGAGGGGGGAATATAATTCACCCCTCCACTTT. This codes for CSARPHTRGEYNSPLHF.